One sample yielded the 5 T cell receptor beta chains listed below, sequenced in a study of spatial heterogeneity in lung cancer. TCRdb redid the calling of the 5' RACE reads with MiXCR, one entry per CDR3 protein. The sample holds around 8,000 distinct CDR3 sequences; about 8.6% are singletons and the top ten take roughly half. Time point reported: sample taken at primary tumor resection. Unsorted whole RNA samples from tumor, nontumor lung or frozen PBMC were sequenced. This sample comprised PBMCs, obtained at surgery. The receptors stem from a male donor with early-stage non-small cell lung cancer.

This clonotype was recorded many times. This beta chain is a stray sequence in a library constructed for alpha chains; its clone size is not meaningful. This chain uses TRBV5-1 with TRBJ2-5, with 9 nucleotides matching TRBD2. Trimming cost V 4 bases and J 5 bases; bases outside gene matches: 15. This CDR3 has 17 residues. Germline V gene sequence: CDR1 SGHRS, CDR2 YFSETQ. DNA of the CDR3: TGCGCCAGCAGCCTCTTCGGAGGTAGCGGGAGCAGGGAGACCCAGTACTTC. Its protein is CASSLFGGSGSRETQYF. Variable domain in full (rest from reference TRBV5-1 and TRBJ2-5): KAGVTQTPRYLIKTRGQQVTLSCSPISGHRSVSWYQQTPGQGLQFLFEYFSETQRNKGNFPGRFSGRQFSNSRSEMNVSTLELGDSALYLCASSLFGGSGSRETQYFGPGTRLLVL.

This clonotype was counted many times. The library was designed around alpha chains, so this beta chain is a stray read whose abundance carries little weight. The chain is built from TRBV7-9 and TRBJ2-2; no definite D call. CDR3 size: 12 residues. Germline CDR1 is SEHNR and CDR2 is FQNEAQ (reference sequence). V was clipped by 5 bases and J by 7 bases, with 8 bases between them. The CDR3 reads CASSPEVGELFF. The CDR3 DNA is TGTGCCAGCAGCCCCGAGGTCGGGGAGCTGTTTTTT.

This clonotype appeared many times. This beta chain is a stray read from a library made for alpha chains; its abundance is not meaningful. The V call is TRBV7-9, the J call TRBJ1-1; possible D gene TRBD1, 6 bases. There are 15 residues in the CDR3. The ends were cut back, 5 bases at V and 0 bases at J, with 13 bases in the middle. Germline assignment: CDR1 SEHNR and CDR2 FQNEAQ (reference sequence). CDR3 sequence reads: CASSTRTEMNTEAFF. DNA of the CDR3: TGTGCCAGCAGCACGAGGACAGAAATGAACACTGAAGCTTTCTTT.

This clonotype was seen ten or more times. This beta chain lies outside the target of a library built for alpha chains; its clone size means little. The rearrangement links TRBV30 to TRBJ2-1; TRBD2 agrees at 7 bases. The CDR3 is 14 amino acids. The V and J ends lost 5 bases and 2 bases, in that order; junction bases with no gene match: 6. Germline assignment: CDR1 GTSNPN and CDR2 SVGIG (reference sequence). CDR3 amino acids: CAWHGRRTYNEQFF. As DNA, the CDR3 is TGTGCCTGGCACGGGAGGAGGACCTACAATGAGCAGTTCTTC.

In its sample, this clonotype was seen many times. A library made for alpha chains picked up this beta chain off target, so its size means little. The J gene is TRBJ2-1, the V gene TRBV6-5, with 8 bases matching TRBD2. The CDR3 runs to 17 residues. V gave up 4 bases and J gave up 0 bases; unmatched junction bases: 8. Germline V gene sequence: CDR1 MNHEY, CDR2 SVGAGI. CDR3 protein: CASSSLSGGSSYNEQFF. The CDR3 region has the DNA TGTGCCAGCAGTTCCCTCTCGGGGGGGAGCTCCTACAATGAGCAGTTCTTC.